This T cell receptor (beta chain) is from a study of Graves' ophthalmopathy and Graves' hyperthyroidism. Study outcomes and limitations: Discriminating ophthalmopathy from stable hyperthyroidism, a 13-signature model attained a sensitivity of approximately 85% and a specificity of about 81%.

In this sample, this clonotype turned up many times. Its antigen remains unknown. Uncontrolled infections, pregnancy, lactation or other autoimmune diseases led to patient exclusion. Serum thyroxine and TRAb, along with clinical symptoms, thyroid ultrasound and orbital computed tomography, were what diagnosis relied on. Using RNA transcripts, the TCR beta CDR3 regions were amplified. HTBI primers were employed in first-round RT-PCR, then a second-round multiplex PCR followed. TCRdb passed the multiplex PCR reads through MiXCR, listing each CDR3 protein once. The repertoire holds 350,000 to 450,000 distinct CDR3 sequences, around 21% seen once, with 2.5% to 3.5% in the top ten. V lost 11 bases to trimming and J lost 7 bases; unmatched junction nucleotides: 6. The CDR3 runs to 12 residues.

The chain links TRBV12-3 or TRBV12-4 to TRBJ1-2, with 11 bases that match TRBD1. The material sequenced was peripheral blood. The receptor's source is a woman between 18 and 29 years old with stable Graves' hyperthyroidism. CDR3 DNA: TGTGCCGGGAGGGACAGGGGGTTTGGCTACACCTTC. Amino acid sequence: CAGRDRGFGYTF.